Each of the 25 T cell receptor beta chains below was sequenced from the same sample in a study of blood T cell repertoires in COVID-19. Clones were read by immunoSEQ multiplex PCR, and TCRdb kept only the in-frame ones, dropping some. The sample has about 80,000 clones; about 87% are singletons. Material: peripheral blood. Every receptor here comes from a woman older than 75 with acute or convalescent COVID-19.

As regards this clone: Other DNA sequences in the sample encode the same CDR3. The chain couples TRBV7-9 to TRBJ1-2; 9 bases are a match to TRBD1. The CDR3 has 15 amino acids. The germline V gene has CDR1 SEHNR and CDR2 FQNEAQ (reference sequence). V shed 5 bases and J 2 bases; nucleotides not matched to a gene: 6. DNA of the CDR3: TGTGCCAGCAGCCCCTGGGACAGGGACAACTATGGCTACACCTTC. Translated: CASSPWDRDNYGYTF.

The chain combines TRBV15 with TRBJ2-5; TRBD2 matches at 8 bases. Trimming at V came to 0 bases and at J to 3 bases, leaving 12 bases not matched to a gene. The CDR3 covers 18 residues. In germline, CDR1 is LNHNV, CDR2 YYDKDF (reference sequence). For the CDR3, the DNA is TGTGCCACCAGCAGAGATAACGGGCGGGGGGCCCTCGAAGAGACCCAGTACTTC. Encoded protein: CATSRDNGRGALEETQYF. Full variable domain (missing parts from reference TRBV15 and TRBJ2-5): DAMVIQNPRYQVTQFGKPVTLSCSQTLNHNVMYWYQQKSSQAPKLLFHYYDKDFNNEADTPDNFQSRRPNTSFCFLDIRSPGLGDTAMYLCATSRDNGRGALEETQYFGPGTRLLVL.

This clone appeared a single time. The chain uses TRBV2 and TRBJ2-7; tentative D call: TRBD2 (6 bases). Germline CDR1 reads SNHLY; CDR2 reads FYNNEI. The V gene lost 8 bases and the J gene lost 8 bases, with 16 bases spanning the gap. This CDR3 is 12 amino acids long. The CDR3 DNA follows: TGTGCCAGCGGTGGTCAGGACTATAAGCAGTACTTC. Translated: CASGGQDYKQYF.

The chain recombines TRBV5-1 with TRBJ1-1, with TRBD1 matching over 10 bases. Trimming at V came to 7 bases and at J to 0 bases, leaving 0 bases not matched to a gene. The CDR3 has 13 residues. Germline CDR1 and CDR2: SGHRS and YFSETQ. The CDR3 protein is CASGTGVNTEAFF. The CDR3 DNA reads TGCGCCAGCGGGACAGGGGTGAACACTGAAGCTTTCTTT.

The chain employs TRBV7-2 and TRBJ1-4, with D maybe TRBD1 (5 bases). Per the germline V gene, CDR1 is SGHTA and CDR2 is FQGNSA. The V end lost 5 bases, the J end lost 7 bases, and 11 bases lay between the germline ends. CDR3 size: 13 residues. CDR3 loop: CASSVTRVEKLFF. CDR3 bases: TGTGCCAGCAGCGTAACCAGGGTTGAAAAACTGTTTTTT.

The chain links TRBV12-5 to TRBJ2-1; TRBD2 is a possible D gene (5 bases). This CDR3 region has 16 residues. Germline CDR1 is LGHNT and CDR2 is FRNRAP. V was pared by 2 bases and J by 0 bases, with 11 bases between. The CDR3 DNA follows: TGTGCTAGTGGTTTGCCACGGGGTCCCTCCTACAATGAGCAGTTCTTC. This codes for CASGLPRGPSYNEQFF.

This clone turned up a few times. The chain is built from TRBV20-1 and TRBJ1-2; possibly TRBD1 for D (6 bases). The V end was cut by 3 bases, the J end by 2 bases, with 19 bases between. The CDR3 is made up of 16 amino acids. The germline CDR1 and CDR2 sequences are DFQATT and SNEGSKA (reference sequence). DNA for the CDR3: TGCAGTGCTAGTCTGGGACACCCACCTATAAACTATGGCTACACCTTC. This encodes CSASLGHPPINYGYTF.

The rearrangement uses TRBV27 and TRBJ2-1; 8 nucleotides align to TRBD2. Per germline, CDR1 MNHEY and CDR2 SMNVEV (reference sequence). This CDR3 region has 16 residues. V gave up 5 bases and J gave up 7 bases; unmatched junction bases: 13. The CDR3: CASSPLGSGKENEQFF. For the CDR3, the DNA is TGTGCCAGCAGTCCCCTGGGTAGCGGGAAAGAAAATGAGCAGTTCTTC.

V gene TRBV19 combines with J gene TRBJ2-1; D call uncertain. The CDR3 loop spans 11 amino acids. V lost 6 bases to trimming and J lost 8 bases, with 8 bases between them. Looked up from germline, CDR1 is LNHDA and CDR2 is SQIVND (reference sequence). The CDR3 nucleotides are TGTGCCAGTAGGGTGGCAGATGAGCAGTTCTTC. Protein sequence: CASRVADEQFF.

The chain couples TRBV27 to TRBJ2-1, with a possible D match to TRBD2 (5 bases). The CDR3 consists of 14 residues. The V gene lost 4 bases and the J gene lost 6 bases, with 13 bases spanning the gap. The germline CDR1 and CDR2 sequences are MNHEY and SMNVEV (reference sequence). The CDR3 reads CASSWTGPTNEQFF. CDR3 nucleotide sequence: TGTGCCAGCAGTTGGACTGGCCCTACCAATGAGCAGTTCTTC.

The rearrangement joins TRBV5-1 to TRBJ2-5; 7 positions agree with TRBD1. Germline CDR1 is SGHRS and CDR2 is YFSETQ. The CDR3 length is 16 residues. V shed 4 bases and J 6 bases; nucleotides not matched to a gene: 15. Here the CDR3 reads CASSRPETGKFQTQYF. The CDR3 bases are TGCGCCAGCAGCCGACCTGAGACAGGGAAATTTCAGACCCAGTACTTC.

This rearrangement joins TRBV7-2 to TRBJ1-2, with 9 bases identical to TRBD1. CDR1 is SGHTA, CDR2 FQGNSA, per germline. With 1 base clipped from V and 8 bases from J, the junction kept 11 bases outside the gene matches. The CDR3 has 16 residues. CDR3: CASSLGRRGQGKGYTF. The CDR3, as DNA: TGTGCCAGCAGCTTAGGAAGGAGGGGACAGGGTAAAGGCTACACCTTC.

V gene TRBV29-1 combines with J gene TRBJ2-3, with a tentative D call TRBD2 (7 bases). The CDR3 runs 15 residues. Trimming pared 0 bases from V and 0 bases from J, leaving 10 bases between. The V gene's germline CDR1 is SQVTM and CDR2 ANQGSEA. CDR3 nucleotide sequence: TGCAGCGTTGAAGAGGGAGGGGGAAGCACAGATACGCAGTATTTT. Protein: CSVEEGGGSTDTQYF.

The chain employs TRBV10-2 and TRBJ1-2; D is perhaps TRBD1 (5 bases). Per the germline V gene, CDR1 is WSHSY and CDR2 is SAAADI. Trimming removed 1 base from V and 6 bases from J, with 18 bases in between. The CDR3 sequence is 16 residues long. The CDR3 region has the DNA TGCGCCAGCAGTGAGTTAAGATGGGGCGGGGAGGATGGCTACACCTTC. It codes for CASSELRWGGEDGYTF.

The CDR3 sequence: CASSIAIMTNEQFF. CDR3 DNA sequence: TGTGCCAGTAGTATAGCAATAATGACTAATGAGCAGTTCTTC. The V gene is TRBV19, the J gene TRBJ2-1, with D unclear. The V end was cut by 1 base, the J end by 7 bases, with 11 bases between. The CDR3 is made up of 14 amino acids. The germline V gene encodes CDR1 LNHDA and CDR2 SQIVND (reference sequence). The full variable domain, with the rest looked up from reference TRBV19 and TRBJ2-1, is DGGITQSPKYLFRKEGQNVTLSCEQNLNHDAMYWYRQDPGQGLRLIYYSQIVNDFQKGDIAEGYSVSREKKESFPLTVTSAQKNPTAFYLCASSIAIMTNEQFFGPGTRLTVL.

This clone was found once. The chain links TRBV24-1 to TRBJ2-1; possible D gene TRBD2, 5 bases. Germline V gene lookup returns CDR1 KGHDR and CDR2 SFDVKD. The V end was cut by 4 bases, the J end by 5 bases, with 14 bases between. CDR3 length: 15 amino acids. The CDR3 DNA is TGTGCCACCAGTGACACTAGGGCCGAGCACAATGAGCAGTTCTTC. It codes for CATSDTRAEHNEQFF.

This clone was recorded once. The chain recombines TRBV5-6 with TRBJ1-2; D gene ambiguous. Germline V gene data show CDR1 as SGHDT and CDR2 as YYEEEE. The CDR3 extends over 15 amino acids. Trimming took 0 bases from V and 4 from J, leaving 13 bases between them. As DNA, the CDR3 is TGTGCCAGCAGCTTGGGCCAACTATCCTTCTATGGCTACACCTTC. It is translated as CASSLGQLSFYGYTF.

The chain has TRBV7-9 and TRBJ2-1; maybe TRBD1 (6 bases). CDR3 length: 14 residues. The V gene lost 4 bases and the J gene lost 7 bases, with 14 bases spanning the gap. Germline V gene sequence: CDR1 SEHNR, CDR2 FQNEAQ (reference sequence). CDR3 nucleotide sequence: TGTGCCAGCAGCTCAACAGGGCCGGGGAATGAGCAGTTCTTC. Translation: CASSSTGPGNEQFF.

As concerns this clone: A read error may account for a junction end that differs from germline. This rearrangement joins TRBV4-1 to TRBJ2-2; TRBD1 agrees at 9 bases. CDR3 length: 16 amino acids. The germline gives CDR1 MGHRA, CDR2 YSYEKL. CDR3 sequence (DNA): TGCGCCAGCAGTCAAGACCGGGACAGGGTTCCCGGGGAGCTGTTTTTT. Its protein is CASSQDRDRVPGELFF.

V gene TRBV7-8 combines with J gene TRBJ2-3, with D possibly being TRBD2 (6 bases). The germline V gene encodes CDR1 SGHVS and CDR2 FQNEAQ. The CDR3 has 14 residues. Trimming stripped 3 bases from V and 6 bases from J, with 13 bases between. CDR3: CASSFTSPKDTQYF. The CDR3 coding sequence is TGTGCCAGCAGCTTCACTAGCCCGAAGGATACGCAGTATTTT.

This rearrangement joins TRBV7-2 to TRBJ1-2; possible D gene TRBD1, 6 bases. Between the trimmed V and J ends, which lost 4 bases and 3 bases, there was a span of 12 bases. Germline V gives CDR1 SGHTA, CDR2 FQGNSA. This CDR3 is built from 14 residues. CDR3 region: CASSSYSGDYGYTF. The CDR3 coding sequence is TGTGCCAGCAGCTCATACTCAGGGGACTATGGCTACACCTTC.

The CDR3 spells CASSPRLAGSDEQYF. The CDR3 nucleotides are TGTGCCAGCAGCCCCCGACTAGCGGGGTCTGACGAGCAGTACTTC. This sequence joins TRBV9 and TRBJ2-7; TRBD2 agrees at 11 bases. Trimming took 4 bases from V and 5 from J; bases not matched to a gene: 8. The CDR3 loop spans 15 amino acids. Per the germline V gene, CDR1 is SGDLS and CDR2 is YYNGEE.

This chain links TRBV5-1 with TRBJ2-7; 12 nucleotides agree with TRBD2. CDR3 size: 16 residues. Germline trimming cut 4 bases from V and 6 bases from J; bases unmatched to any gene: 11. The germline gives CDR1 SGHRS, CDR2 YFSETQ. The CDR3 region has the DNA TGCGCCAGCAGCCTGGCGACTAGCGGGAGCTTTCGCGAGCAGTACTTC. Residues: CASSLATSGSFREQYF.

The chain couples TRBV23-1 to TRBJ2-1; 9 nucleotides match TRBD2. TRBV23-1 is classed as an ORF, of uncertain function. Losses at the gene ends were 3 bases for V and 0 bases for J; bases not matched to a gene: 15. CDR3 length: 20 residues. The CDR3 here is CASSHLTSGLTSFSYNEQFF. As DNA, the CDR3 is TGCGCCAGCAGTCATCTAACTAGCGGGTTAACCTCGTTCTCCTACAATGAGCAGTTCTTC.

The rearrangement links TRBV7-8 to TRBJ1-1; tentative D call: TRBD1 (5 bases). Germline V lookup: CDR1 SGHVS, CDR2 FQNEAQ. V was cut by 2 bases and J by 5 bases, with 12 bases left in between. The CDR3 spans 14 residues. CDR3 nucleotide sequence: TGTGCCAGCAGCTTATACGGGGGGGGGACTGAAGCTTTCTTT. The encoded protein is CASSLYGGGTEAFF.